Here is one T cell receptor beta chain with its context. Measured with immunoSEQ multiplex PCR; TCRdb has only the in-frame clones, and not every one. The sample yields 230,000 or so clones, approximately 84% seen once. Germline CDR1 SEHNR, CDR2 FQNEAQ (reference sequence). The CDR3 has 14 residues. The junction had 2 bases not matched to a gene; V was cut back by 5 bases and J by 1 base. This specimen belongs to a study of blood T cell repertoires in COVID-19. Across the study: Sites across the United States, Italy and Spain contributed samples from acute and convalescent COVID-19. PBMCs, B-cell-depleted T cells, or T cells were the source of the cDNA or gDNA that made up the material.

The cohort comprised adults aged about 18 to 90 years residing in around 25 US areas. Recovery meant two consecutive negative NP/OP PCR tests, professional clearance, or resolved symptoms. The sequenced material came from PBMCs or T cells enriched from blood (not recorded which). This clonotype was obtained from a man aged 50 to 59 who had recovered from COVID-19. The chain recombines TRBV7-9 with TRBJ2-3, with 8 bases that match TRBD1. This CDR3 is CASSVDRGTDTQYF. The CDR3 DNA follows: TGTGCCAGCAGCGTGGACAGGGGCACAGATACGCAGTATTTT.